This is a list of T cell receptor beta chains from one sample in a study of cytomegalovirus exposure and HLA in healthy donors. Repertoires were generated with immunoSEQ multiplex PCR, while TCRdb's copy carries only in-frame clones and drops some. Seen here are roughly 100,000 clones, roughly four fifths observed once, and the top ten hold roughly 8.9%. The sample consisted of PBMCs. The source is a male donor in good health and CMV-seropositive. Both conserved end residues are trimmed from each CDR3. Clone size, where shown, is once, few, many, or a class for clones that have expanded.

V,length,J,size,CDR3
TRBV28,11,TRBJ2-7,-,ASSSGTRDEQY
TRBV6-6,13,TRBJ1-5,few,ASSIPGQGYQPQH
TRBV2,13,TRBJ1-4,-,ASKAGLVPNEKLF
TRBV7-2,13,TRBJ2-3,-,ASTLTGVGTDTQY
TRBV2,9,TRBJ2-7,-,ASSADYEQY
TRBV7-9,16,-,-,ASSLDTFYGTGSHEQY
TRBV6-6,13,TRBJ2-7,-,ASSSPGQGPYEQY
TRBV19,12,TRBJ2-1,few,ASSPDRGYNEQF
TRBV28,16,TRBJ2-7,-,ASKDTGTSGWYSYEQY
TRBV5-1,11,TRBJ1-1,-,ASSLGTGTEAF
TRBV6-5,12,TRBJ2-7,once,ASSKEDGNYEQY
TRBV18,16,TRBJ2-2,-,ASSPQILETGKTGELF
TRBV30,9,TRBJ2-7,-,AYTTFYEQY
TRBV27,10,TRBJ2-1,few,ASSGGGDEQF
TRBV18,11,TRBJ2-7,-,ASSVAATYEQY
TRBV27,13,TRBJ1-6,once,ASSFSWGQNSPLH
TRBV2,12,TRBJ2-6,-,ASSRTPGANVLT
TRBV28,10,TRBJ2-1,-,ASSLPINEQF